This T cell receptor (beta chain) is from a study of human T cells and chemical hapten exposure. Study summary: DPC 0.01% went on the upper back by patch test, with reading at 6 days.

The CDR3 totals 13 residues. Germline values: CDR1 MDHEN, CDR2 SYDVKM. The V gene end was trimmed by 5 bases and the J gene end by 3 bases; junction bases not matched to a gene: 3. Specified time point: pre-sensitization, week 0. The treatment here: therapeutic diphenylcyclopropenone sensitization with weekly scalp DPC. Each patch-test visit's blood sample preceded patch application. Each donor was an alopecia patient between 18 and 70 years of age who qualified for DPC. MiXCR, applied by TCRdb to the RACE reads, yields one record per CDR3 protein. The sample shows approximately 180,000 distinct CDR3 sequences, approximately 29% of them seen only once. This clonotype was seen more than once but under ten times.

The chain combines TRBV28 with TRBJ1-2; 7 bases match TRBD1. The source is a woman in her thirties with alopecia areata. Some clones in this sample may be carry-over from other donors' samples. The specimen comprised whole blood, sampled in connection with sensitization to the hapten diphenylcyclopropenone (DPC). The CDR3 region has the DNA TGTGCCAGCAGTCCCGGGACAGACTATGGCTACACCTTC. Translated, it gives CASSPGTDYGYTF.